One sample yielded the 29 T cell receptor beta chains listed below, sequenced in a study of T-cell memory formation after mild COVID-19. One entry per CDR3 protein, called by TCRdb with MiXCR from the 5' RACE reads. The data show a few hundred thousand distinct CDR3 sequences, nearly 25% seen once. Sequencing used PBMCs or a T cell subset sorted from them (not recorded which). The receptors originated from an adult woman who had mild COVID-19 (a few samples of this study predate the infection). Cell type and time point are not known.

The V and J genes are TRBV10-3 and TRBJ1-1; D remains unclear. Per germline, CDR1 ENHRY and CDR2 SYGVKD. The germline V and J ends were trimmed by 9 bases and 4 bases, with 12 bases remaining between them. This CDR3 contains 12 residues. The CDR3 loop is CAIGAASTEAFF. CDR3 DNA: TGTGCCATAGGCGCAGCTTCCACTGAAGCTTTCTTT.

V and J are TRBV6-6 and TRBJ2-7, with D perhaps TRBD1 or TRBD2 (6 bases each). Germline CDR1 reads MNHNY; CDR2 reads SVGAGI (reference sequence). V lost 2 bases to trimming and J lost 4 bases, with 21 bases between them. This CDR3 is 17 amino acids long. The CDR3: CASSYLPGAISRYEQYF. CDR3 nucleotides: TGTGCCAGCAGTTACCTCCCGGGGGCTATCTCTAGATACGAGCAGTACTTC.

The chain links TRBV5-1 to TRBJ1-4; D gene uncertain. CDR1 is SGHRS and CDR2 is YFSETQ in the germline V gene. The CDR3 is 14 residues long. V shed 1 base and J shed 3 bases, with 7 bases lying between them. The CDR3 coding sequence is TGCGCCAGCAGCTTGAGGCAGCCTAATGAAAAACTGTTTTTT. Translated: CASSLRQPNEKLFF.

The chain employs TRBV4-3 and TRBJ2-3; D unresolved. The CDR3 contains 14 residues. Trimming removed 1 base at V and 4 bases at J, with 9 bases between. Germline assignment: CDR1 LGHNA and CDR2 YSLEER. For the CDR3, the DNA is TGCGCCAGCAGCCAAGCTATCGGCGCAGATACGCAGTATTTT. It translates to CASSQAIGADTQYF.

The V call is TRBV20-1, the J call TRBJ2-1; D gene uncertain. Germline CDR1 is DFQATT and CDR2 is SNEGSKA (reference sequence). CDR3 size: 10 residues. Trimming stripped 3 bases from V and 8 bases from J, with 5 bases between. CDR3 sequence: CSARDDEQFF. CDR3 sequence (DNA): TGCAGTGCTAGGGATGATGAGCAGTTCTTC.

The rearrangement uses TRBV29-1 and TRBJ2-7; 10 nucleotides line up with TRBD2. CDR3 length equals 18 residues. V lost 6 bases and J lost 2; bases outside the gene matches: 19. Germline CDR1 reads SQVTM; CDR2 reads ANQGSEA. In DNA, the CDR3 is TGCAGCGTCGGTGGGACTAGCGACCCAAGCACCGAAACCTACGAGCAGTACTTC. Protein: CSVGGTSDPSTETYEQYF.

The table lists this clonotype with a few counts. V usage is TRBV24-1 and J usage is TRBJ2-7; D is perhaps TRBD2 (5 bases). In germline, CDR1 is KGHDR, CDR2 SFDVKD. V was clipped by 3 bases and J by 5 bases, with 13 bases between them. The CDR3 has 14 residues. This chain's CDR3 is CATSDTRTPHEQYF. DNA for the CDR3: TGTGCCACCAGTGATACTCGGACTCCTCACGAGCAGTACTTC.

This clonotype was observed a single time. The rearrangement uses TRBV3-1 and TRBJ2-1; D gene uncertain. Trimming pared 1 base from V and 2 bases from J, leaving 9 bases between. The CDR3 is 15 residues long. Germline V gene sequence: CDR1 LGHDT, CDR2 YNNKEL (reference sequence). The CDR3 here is CASSQVAAPYNEQFF. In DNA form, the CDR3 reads TGTGCCAGCAGCCAAGTGGCAGCCCCCTACAATGAGCAGTTCTTC.

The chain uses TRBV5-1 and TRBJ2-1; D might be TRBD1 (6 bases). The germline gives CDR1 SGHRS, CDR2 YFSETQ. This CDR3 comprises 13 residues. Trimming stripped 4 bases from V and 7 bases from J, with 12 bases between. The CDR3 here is CASSPGTKNEQFF. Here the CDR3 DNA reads TGCGCCAGCAGCCCGGGGACAAAGAATGAGCAGTTCTTC.

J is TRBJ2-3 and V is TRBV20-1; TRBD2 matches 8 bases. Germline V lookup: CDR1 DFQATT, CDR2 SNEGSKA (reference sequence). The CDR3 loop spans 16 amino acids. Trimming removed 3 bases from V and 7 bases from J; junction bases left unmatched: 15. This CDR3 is CSASGGSGGIINTQYF. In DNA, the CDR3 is TGCAGTGCTAGTGGCGGGAGCGGGGGTATAATAAATACGCAGTATTTT.

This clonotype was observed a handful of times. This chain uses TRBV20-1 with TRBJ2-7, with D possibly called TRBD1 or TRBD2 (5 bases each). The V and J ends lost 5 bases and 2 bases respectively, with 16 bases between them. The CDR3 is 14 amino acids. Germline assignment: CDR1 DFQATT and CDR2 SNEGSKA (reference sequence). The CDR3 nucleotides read TGCAGTGCTCGCCCCGCCGGGGACCCCTACGAGCAGTACTTC. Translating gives CSARPAGDPYEQYF.

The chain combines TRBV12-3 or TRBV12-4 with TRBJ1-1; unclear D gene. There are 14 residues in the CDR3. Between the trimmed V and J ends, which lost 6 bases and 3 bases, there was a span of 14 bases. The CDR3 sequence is CASSERAGYTEAFF. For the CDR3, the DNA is TGTGCCAGCAGCGAGAGGGCTGGGTACACTGAAGCTTTCTTT.

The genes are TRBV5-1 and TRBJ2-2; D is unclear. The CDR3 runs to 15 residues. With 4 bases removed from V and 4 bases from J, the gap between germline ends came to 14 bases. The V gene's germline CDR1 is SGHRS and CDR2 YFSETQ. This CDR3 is CASSRINSGTGELFF. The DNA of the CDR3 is TGCGCCAGCAGCCGGATTAATTCGGGCACCGGGGAGCTGTTTTTT.

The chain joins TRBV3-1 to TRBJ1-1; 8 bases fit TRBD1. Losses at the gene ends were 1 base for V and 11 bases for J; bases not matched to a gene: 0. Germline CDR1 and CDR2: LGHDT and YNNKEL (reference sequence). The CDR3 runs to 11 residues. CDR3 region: CASSQGTGAFF. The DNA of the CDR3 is TGTGCCAGCAGCCAAGGGACAGGGGCTTTCTTT.

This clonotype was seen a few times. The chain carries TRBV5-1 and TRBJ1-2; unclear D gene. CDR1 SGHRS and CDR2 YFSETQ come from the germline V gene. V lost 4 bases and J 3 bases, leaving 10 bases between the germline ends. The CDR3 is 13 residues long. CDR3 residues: CASSQAAHYGYTF. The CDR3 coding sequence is TGCGCCAGCAGCCAGGCCGCACACTATGGCTACACCTTC.

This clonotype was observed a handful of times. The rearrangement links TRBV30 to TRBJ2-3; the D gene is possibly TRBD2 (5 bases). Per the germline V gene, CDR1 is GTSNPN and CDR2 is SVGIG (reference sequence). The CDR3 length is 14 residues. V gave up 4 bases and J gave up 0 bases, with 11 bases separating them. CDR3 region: CAWNTAVSTDTQYF. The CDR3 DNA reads TGTGCCTGGAATACAGCGGTTAGCACAGATACGCAGTATTTT.

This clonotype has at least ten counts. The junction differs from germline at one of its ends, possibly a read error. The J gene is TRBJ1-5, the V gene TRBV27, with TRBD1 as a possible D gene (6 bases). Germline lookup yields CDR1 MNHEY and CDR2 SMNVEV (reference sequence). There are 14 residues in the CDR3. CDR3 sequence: CASSLSGGNQPQHF. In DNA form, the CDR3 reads TGCGCCAGCAGCTTGTCAGGGGGCAATCAGCCCCAGCATTTT.

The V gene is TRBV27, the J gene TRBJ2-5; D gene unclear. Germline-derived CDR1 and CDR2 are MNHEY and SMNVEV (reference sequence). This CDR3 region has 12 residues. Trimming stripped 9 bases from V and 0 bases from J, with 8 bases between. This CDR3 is CARLLYQETQYF. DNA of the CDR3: TGTGCCAGACTCCTTTACCAAGAGACCCAGTACTTC.

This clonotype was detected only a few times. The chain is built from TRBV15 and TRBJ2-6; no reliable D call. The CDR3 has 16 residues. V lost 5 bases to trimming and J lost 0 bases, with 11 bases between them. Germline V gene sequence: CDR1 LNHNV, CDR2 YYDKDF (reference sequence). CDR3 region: CATSGASGSGANVLTF. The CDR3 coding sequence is TGTGCCACCAGCGGCGCCTCGGGCTCTGGGGCCAACGTCCTGACTTTC.

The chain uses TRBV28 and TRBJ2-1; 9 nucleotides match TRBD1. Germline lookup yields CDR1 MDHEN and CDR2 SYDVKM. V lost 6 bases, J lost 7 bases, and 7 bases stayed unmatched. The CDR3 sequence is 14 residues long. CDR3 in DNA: TGTGCCAGCAGCCCCGGGACAGGGTGGAATGAGCAGTTCTTC. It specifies CASSPGTGWNEQFF.

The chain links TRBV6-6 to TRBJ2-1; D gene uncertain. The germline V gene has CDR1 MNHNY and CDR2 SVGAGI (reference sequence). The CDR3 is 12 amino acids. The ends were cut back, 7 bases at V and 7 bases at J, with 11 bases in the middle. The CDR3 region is CASKDPKNEQFF. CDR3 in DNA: TGTGCCAGCAAGGATCCCAAAAATGAGCAGTTCTTC.

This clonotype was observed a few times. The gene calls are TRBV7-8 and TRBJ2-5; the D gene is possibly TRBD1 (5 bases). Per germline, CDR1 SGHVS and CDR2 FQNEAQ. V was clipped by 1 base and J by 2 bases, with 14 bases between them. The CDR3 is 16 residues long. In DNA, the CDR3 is TGTGCCAGCAGCTTAGAGAACAGGTGGCCTCAAGAGACCCAGTACTTC. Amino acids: CASSLENRWPQETQYF.

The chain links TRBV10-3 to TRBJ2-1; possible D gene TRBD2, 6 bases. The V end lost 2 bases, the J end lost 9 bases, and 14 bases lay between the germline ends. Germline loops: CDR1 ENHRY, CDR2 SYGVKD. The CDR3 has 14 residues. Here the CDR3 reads CAISEVRVGGEQFF. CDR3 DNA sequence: TGTGCCATCAGTGAGGTCAGGGTCGGGGGTGAGCAGTTCTTC.

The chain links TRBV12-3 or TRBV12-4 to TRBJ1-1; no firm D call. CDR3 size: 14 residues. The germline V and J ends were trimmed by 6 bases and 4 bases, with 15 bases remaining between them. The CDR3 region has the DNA TGTGCCAGCAGCTTTCGGTGGGGAGGCACTGAAGCTTTCTTT. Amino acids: CASSFRWGGTEAFF.

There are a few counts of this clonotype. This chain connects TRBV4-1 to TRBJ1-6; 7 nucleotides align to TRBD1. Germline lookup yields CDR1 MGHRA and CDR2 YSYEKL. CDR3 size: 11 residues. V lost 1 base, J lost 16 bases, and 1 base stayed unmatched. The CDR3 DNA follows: TGCGCCAGCAGCCAAGGGGGACAGCTCCACTTT. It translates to CASSQGGQLHF.

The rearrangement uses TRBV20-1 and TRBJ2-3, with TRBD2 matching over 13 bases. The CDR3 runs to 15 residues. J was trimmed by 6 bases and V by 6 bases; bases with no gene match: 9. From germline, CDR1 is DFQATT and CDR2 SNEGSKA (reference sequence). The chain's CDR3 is CSANGLAGAGDTQYF. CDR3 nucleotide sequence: TGCAGTGCCAACGGACTAGCGGGAGCGGGGGATACGCAGTATTTT.

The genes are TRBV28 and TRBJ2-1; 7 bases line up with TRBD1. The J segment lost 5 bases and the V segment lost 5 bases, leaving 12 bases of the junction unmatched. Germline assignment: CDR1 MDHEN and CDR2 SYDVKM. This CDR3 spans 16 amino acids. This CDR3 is CASSPPRDSHNNEQFF. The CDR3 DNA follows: TGTGCCAGCAGTCCGCCTCGGGACAGCCACAACAATGAGCAGTTCTTC.

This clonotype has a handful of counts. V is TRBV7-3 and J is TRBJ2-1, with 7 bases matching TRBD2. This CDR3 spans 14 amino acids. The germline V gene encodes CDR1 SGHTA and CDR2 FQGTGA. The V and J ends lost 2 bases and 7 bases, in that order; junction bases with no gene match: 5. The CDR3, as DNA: TGTGCCAGCAGCTTAGCGGGAGCCAGAAATGAGCAGTTCTTC. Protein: CASSLAGARNEQFF. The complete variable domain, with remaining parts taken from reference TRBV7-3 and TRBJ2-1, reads GAGVSQTPSNKVTEKGKYVELRCDPISGHTALYWYRQSLGQGPEFLIYFQGTGAADDSGLPNDRFFAVRPEGSVSTLKIQRTERGDSAVYLCASSLAGARNEQFFGPGTRLTVL.

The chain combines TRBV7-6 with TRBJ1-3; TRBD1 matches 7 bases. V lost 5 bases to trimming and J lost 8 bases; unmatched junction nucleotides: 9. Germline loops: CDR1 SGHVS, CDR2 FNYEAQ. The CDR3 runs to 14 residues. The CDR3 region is CASSQTGPRDTIYF. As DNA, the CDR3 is TGTGCCAGCAGCCAGACAGGGCCCCGGGACACCATATATTTT. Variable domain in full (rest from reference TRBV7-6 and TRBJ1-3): GAGVSQSPRYKVTKRGQDVALRCDPISGHVSLYWYRQALGQGPEFLTYFNYEAQQDKSGLPNDRFSAERPEGSISTLTIQRTEQRDSAMYRCASSQTGPRDTIYFGEGSWLTVV.